The present T cell receptor beta chain was sequenced within a study of control samples from healthy donors and cancer patients. Measured with immunoSEQ multiplex PCR; TCRdb has only the in-frame clones, and not every one. The sample lists approximately 76,000 clones; around 83% were seen once. The sequenced material came from PBMCs. The sequence derives from a man aged 60 to 69 with head and neck cancer.

CDR3 bases: TGCGCCAGCAGCCCGGGGACAGACGAGCAGTACTTC. As protein: CASSPGTDEQYF. This chain uses TRBV5-1 with TRBJ2-7, with 7 bases aligning to TRBD1. The CDR3 consists of 12 residues. The V gene's germline CDR1 is SGHRS and CDR2 YFSETQ. Trimming took 4 bases from V and 5 from J; bases not matched to a gene: 3.